This entry lists 9 T cell receptor beta chains sequenced from one sample in a study of blood T cell repertoires in COVID-19 (dated by TCRdb to 2020 to 2021). The method was the immunoSEQ multiplex PCR assay. In its TCRdb copy, this immuneACCESS table keeps in-frame sequences only and misses some clones. Where compared with another copy, unresolved V genes explain less than half of these, and the others have no known cause. This sample has almost 250,000 clones in its table, and approximately 86% of those were observed once. The ten largest make up 1.6% of the sample. The sample taken for sequencing was peripheral blood. The receptors shown here come from a woman aged 60-75 years who had recovered from COVID-19.

The chain carries TRBV5-1 and TRBJ2-7; D might be TRBD2 (5 bases). Deletions cut 0 bases from V and 6 bases from J, with 13 bases between. The CDR3 consists of 14 residues. Germline V gene lookup returns CDR1 SGHRS and CDR2 YFSETQ. CDR3 loop: CASSLEPRATEQYF. The CDR3 DNA reads TGCGCCAGCAGCTTGGAGCCGCGGGCGACCGAGCAGTACTTC.

This clone was seen just once. The chain couples TRBV7-2 to TRBJ2-3; D gene ambiguous. CDR1 and CDR2 from the germline V gene are SGHTA and FQGNSA. Deletions cut 4 bases from V and 0 bases from J, with 8 bases between. This CDR3 region has 14 residues. CDR3 in DNA: TGTGCCAGCAGCTCCCTCAGTAGCACAGATACGCAGTATTTT. Amino acid sequence: CASSSLSSTDTQYF.

This chain links TRBV2 with TRBJ2-3, with D possibly matching TRBD2 (5 bases). V was trimmed by 4 bases and J by 0 bases, leaving 11 bases between them. Germline CDR1 and CDR2: SNHLY and FYNNEI. The CDR3 loop spans 15 amino acids. The CDR3 DNA follows: TGTGCCAGCAGTGTGGAGGACTCTAGCACAGATACGCAGTATTTT. The encoded protein is CASSVEDSSTDTQYF.

The rearrangement joins TRBV11-2 to TRBJ2-3; TRBD2 matches at 7 bases. Germline V gene data show CDR1 as SGHAT and CDR2 as FQNNGV. The CDR3 sequence is 14 residues long. The J segment lost 4 bases and the V segment lost 2 bases, leaving 3 bases of the junction unmatched. CDR3 DNA: TGTGCCAGCAGCTTAACCCGGGGGGCAGATACGCAGTATTTT. Protein sequence: CASSLTRGADTQYF.

Note on this clone: In the same sample, other DNA sequences code for this CDR3. This sequence joins TRBV7-2 and TRBJ2-3; D is undetermined. The V and J ends lost 3 bases and 0 bases respectively, with 10 bases between them. This CDR3 is built from 15 residues. Germline-derived CDR1 and CDR2 are SGHTA and FQGNSA. In DNA form, the CDR3 reads TGTGCCAGCAGCTTGGAAGGAGTTAGCACAGATACGCAGTATTTT. Amino acid sequence: CASSLEGVSTDTQYF.

This sequence joins TRBV27 and TRBJ1-1, with a possible D match to TRBD1 (5 bases). V lost 8 bases and J 5 bases, leaving 21 bases between the germline ends. The V gene's germline CDR1 is MNHEY and CDR2 SMNVEV (reference sequence). This CDR3 comprises 15 residues. This chain's CDR3 is CASHRGGVWRTEAFF. The CDR3 DNA is TGTGCCAGCCACCGGGGGGGGGTTTGGAGAACTGAAGCTTTCTTT.

The table lists this clone with a count of one. The chain joins TRBV28 to TRBJ1-1, with D possibly being TRBD1 (5 bases). V lost 6 bases, J lost 6 bases, and 8 bases lay in between. This CDR3 contains 11 residues. Germline CDR1 reads MDHEN; CDR2 reads SYDVKM. CDR3 amino acids: CASRGLAEAFF. CDR3 nucleotide sequence: TGTGCCAGCAGGGGGCTGGCTGAAGCTTTCTTT.

For this clone: At one boundary the junction diverges from the germline segment, which might be a read error. The V and J genes are TRBV12-3 or TRBV12-4 and TRBJ2-7, with D maybe TRBD2 (5 bases). The CDR3 consists of 11 residues. CDR3 nucleotides: TGTGCCAGCAGTACCCAGACGGGGATTGACTTC. This sequence encodes CASSTQTGIDF.

A remark on this clone: This CDR3 is also generated by other DNA sequences in the sample. The genes are TRBV18 and TRBJ2-5; maybe TRBD2 (6 bases). CDR3 length: 13 residues. Germline V gene sequence: CDR1 KGHSH, CDR2 LQKENI. V lost 3 bases to trimming and J lost 1 base, with 6 bases between them. CDR3 region: CASSPGGQETQYF. DNA of the CDR3: TGTGCCAGCTCACCGGGAGGCCAAGAGACCCAGTACTTC.